The rows below give T cell receptor beta chains drawn from one sample of a study of OX40 agonist ivuxolimab in advanced cancers. Produced via immunoSEQ multiplex PCR; TCRdb's table is partial and in-frame only. The table has 9,500 to 15,000 clones, around 66% seen once; the top ten hold about an eighth. The starting material was CD4+ or CD8+ T cells sorted from blood, obtained in a trial of the OX40 agonist ivuxolimab. These receptor sequences come from an adult with an advanced solid tumor such as melanoma, head and neck, liver or kidney cancer. Both conserved end residues are part of each CDR3. The D gene is left open where the match is weak. Clone size is stated in some rows and not others, as once, few, many or a class when expanded.

>few|TRBJ1-5|TRBV4-2|NA
CASSQVLSNQPQHF
TGTGCCAGCAGCCAAGTCCTTAGCAATCAGCCCCAGCATTTT
>NA|TRBJ2-2|TRBV5-3|TRBD1
CARSTGGTGELFF
TGTGCCAGAAGCACAGGGGGAACCGGGGAGCTGTTTTTT
>NA|TRBJ1-2|TRBV28|NA
CASSPPYTF
TGTGCCAGCAGCCCTCCCTACACCTTC
>NA|TRBJ1-6|TRBV4-1|NA
CASSYRRDDNSPLHF
TGCGCCAGCAGCTATAGACGGGATGATAATTCACCCCTCCACTTT
>NA|TRBJ2-7|TRBV7-9|TRBD1
CASSYDPMDRGEQYF
TGTGCCAGCAGCTACGACCCAATGGACAGGGGGGAGCAGTACTTC
>NA|TRBJ2-1|TRBV15|TRBD1
CATSRGQGWNEQFF
TGTGCCACCAGCAGAGGACAGGGGTGGAATGAGCAGTTCTTC
>NA|TRBJ2-7|TRBV4-1|TRBD2
CASSQDPSGTYEQYF
TGCGCCAGCAGCCAAGATCCTAGCGGGACCTACGAGCAGTACTTC
>NA|TRBJ2-1|TRBV6-1|NA
CASIDRRTAINEQFF
TGTGCCAGCATCGATCGACGGACAGCTATTAATGAGCAGTTCTTC
>few|TRBJ2-1|TRBV11-1|TRBD2
CASSLGTSGGSEQFF
TGTGCCAGCAGCTTAGGTACTAGCGGGGGGTCTGAGCAGTTCTTC
>NA|TRBJ1-1|TRBV7-9|NA
CASSPPDATVQAFF
TGTGCCAGCAGCCCGCCGGACGCGACAGTGCAAGCTTTCTTT
>NA|TRBJ2-1|TRBV28|NA
CASSFFPSGAYNEQFF
TGTGCCAGCAGTTTTTTCCCTTCTGGGGCCTACAATGAGCAGTTCTTC
>medium-sized|TRBJ1-2|TRBV27|TRBD1
CASSPGGQNYGYTF
TGTGCCAGCAGTCCCGGGGGACAGAACTATGGCTACACCTTC
>NA|TRBJ1-2|TRBV15|TRBD1
CATSRDSLDREHYGYTF
TGTGCCACCAGCAGAGATTCCCTTGACAGGGAACACTATGGCTACACCTTC
>NA|TRBJ2-7|TRBV28|NA
CASTPDGSYEQYF
TGTGCCAGCACCCCGGACGGCTCCTACGAGCAGTACTTC
>NA|TRBJ2-1|TRBV6-5|TRBD2
CASSPTSDYNEQFF
TGTGCCAGCAGTCCCACTAGCGACTACAATGAGCAGTTCTTC
>once|TRBJ1-6|TRBV5-8|TRBD1
CASSPRDRDYNSPLHF
TGTGCCAGCAGCCCTCGGGACAGGGATTATAATTCACCCCTCCACTTT
>NA|TRBJ2-3|TRBV27|NA
CASSLPSATQYF
TGTGCCAGCAGTTTGCCTAGCGCTACGCAGTATTTT
>NA|TRBJ2-2|TRBV11-2|NA
CASSPGGPLTGELFF
TGTGCCAGCAGCCCCGGGGGTCCTTTAACCGGGGAGCTGTTTTTT
>NA|TRBJ2-1|TRBV5-6|TRBD2
CASSPLAGELNEQFF
TGTGCCAGCAGCCCACTAGCGGGAGAGCTCAATGAGCAGTTCTTC
>NA|TRBJ2-3|TRBV29-1|NA
CSGLARHTDTQYF
TGCAGCGGTCTAGCGCGACACACAGATACGCAGTATTTT
>NA|TRBJ1-2|TRBV6-1|NA
CASSFPQTNYGYTF
TGTGCCAGCAGCTTCCCCCAGACTAACTATGGCTACACCTTC
>NA|TRBJ2-7|TRBV6-4|TRBD2
CASPLPVTSSYEQYF
TGTGCCAGCCCGTTACCGGTGACTAGCAGCTACGAGCAGTACTTC
>NA|TRBJ2-3|TRBV7-8|NA
CASSPTTAAWGDTQYF
TGTGCCAGCAGCCCGACTACAGCGGCTTGGGGGGATACGCAGTATTTT
>NA|TRBJ2-7|TRBV6-5|TRBD1
CASSYGHRGGYEQYF
TGTGCCAGCAGTTACGGACACAGGGGTGGCTACGAGCAGTACTTC
>NA|TRBJ2-7|TRBV11-2|TRBD1
CASSPRDREYEQYF
TGTGCCAGCAGCCCCCGGGACAGGGAGTACGAGCAGTACTTC
>NA|TRBJ2-3|TRBV7-3|TRBD1
CASSHNPDRTDTDTQYF
TGTGCCAGCAGCCACAACCCGGACAGGACAGACACAGATACGCAGTATTTT
>few|TRBJ2-3|TRBV6-4|TRBD1
CASSDGTGGGTDTQYF
TGTGCCAGCAGTGACGGGACAGGGGGTGGCACAGATACGCAGTATTTT
>medium-sized|TRBJ1-5|TRBV7-6|NA
CASSLETGLNQPQHF
TGTGCCAGCAGCTTAGAAACAGGCCTGAATCAGCCCCAGCATTTT
>NA|TRBJ1-5|TRBV6-5|NA
CASSTTNQPQHF
TGTGCCAGCAGTACCACCAATCAGCCCCAGCATTTT
>NA|TRBJ2-2|TRBV6-1|NA
CASSDNRDTGELFF
TGTGCCAGCAGTGATAACCGGGACACCGGGGAGCTGTTTTTT
>medium-sized|TRBJ2-7|TRBV7-9|NA
CASSLEAGISPYEQYF
TGTGCCAGCAGCTTAGAAGCAGGGATCAGCCCCTACGAGCAGTACTTC
>NA|TRBJ1-1|TRBV27|NA
CASSLQGGYTEAFF
TGTGCCAGCAGTCTGCAGGGCGGGTACACTGAAGCTTTCTTT
>NA|TRBJ2-3|TRBV6-1|NA
CASLQGFFSTDTQYF
TGTGCCAGCTTACAGGGTTTTTTTAGCACAGATACGCAGTATTTT
>NA|TRBJ1-5|TRBV27|NA
CASSRSSNQPQHF
TGTGCCAGCAGCCGGAGTAGCAATCAGCCCCAGCATTTT
>NA|TRBJ1-2|TRBV7-9|NA
CASSLAVTGPDYGYTF
TGTGCCAGCAGCTTAGCGGTTACAGGGCCCGACTATGGCTACACCTTC
>NA|TRBJ2-7|TRBV5-6|NA
CASSFGGSYEQYF
TGTGCCAGCAGCTTTGGGGGGTCCTACGAGCAGTACTTC
>few|TRBJ1-1|TRBV28|NA
CASSPSWTAEAFF
TGTGCCAGCAGTCCTTCGTGGACAGCTGAAGCTTTCTTT